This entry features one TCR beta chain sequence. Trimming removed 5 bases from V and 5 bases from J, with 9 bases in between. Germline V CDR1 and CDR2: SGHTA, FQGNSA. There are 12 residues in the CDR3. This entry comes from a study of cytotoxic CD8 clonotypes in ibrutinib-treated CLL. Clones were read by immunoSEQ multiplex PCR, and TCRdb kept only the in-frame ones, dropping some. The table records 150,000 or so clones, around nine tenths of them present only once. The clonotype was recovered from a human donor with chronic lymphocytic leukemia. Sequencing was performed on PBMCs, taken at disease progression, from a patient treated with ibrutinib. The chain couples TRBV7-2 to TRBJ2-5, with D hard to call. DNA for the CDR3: TGTGCCAGCAGCCGCGATGTCGAGACCCAGTACTTC. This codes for CASSRDVETQYF.